This T cell receptor beta chain was captured by sequencing in a study of cytomegalovirus exposure and HLA in healthy donors. Study observations and caveats: Clonal expansion was found to be greater in HLA-associated TCR beta chains than in equally common others in a later analysis. A later examination showed that TCR association rates differed by HLA locus, with DRB1 most and HLA-C fewest.

J lost 4 bases, V lost 3 bases, and 9 bases had no gene match. This CDR3 has 16 residues. CDR1 and CDR2 from the germline V gene are SGDLS and YYNGEE. This PCR relied on a set of 60 Vbeta primers and 13 Jbeta primers. Profiling relied on immunoSEQ multiplex PCR, and the TCRdb table lists in-frame clones only, not all of them. Of some 85,000 clones in the sample, 65% to 80% were seen once. As regards this clone: The antigen is unknown.

Specimen: PBMCs. The source is a man aged 40-50 years in good health and CMV-seronegative. V is TRBV9 and J is TRBJ1-2; 10 nucleotides agree with TRBD1. CDR3: CASSAPRDRGLYGYTF. The CDR3 coding sequence is TGTGCCAGCAGCGCCCCCCGGGACAGGGGTCTCTATGGCTACACCTTC.